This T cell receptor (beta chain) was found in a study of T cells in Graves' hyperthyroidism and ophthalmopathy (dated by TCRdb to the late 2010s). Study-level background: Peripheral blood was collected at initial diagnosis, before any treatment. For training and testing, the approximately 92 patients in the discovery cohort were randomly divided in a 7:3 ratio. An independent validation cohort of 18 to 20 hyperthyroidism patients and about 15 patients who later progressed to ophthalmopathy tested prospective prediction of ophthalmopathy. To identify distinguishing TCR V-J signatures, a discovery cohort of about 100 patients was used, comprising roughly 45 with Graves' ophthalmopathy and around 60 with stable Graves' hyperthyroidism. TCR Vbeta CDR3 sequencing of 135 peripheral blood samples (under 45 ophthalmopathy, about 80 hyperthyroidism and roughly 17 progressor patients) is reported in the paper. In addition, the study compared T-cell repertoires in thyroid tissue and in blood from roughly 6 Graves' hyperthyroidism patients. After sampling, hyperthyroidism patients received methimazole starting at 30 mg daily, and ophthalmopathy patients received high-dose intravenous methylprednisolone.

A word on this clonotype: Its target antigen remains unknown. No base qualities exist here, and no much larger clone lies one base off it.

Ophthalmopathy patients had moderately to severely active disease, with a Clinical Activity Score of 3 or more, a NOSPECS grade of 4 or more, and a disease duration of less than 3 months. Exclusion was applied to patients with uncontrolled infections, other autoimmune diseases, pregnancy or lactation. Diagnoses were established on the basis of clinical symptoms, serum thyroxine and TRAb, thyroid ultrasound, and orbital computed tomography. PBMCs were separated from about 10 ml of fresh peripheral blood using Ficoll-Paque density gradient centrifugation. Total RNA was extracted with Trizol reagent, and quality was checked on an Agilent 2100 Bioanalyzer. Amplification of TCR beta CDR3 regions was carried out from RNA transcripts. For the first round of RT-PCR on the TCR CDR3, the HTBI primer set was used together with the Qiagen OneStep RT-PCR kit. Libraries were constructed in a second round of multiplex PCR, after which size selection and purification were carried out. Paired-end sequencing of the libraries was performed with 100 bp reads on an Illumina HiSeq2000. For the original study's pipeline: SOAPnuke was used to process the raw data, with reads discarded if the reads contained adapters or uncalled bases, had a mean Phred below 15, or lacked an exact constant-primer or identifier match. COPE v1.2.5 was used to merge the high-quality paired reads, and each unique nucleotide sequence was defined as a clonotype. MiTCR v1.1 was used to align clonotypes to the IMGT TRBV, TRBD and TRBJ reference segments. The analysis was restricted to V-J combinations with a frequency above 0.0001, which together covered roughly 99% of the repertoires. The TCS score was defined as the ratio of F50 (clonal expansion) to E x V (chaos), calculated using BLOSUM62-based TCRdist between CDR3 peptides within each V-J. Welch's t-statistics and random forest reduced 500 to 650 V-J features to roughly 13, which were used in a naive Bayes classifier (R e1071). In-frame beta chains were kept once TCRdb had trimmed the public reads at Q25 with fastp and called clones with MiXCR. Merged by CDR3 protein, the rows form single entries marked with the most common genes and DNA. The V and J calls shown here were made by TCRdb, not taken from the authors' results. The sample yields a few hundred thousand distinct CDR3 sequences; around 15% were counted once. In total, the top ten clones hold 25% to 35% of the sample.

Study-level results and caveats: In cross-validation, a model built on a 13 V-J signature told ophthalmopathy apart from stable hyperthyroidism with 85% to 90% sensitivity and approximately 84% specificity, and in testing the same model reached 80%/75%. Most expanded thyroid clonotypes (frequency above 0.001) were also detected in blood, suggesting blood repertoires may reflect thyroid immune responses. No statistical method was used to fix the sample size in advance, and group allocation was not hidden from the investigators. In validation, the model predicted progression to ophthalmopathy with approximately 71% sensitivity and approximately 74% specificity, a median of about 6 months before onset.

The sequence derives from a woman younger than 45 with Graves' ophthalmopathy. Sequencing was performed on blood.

The DNA sequence follows: TGTGCCAGCAGCTTGGCCTTGTGGGCTGGGGCCAACGTCCTGACTTTC. This encodes CASSLALWAGANVLTF. The chain employs TRBV5-6 and TRBJ2-6; the D gene is not confidently resolved. Inclusive of the bounding cysteine and phenylalanine, the CDR3 is 16 residues long. Here the CDR3 DNA is all that survives: 48 bases in frame from base 1. Via the germline V gene, CDR1 is SGHDT and CDR2 YYEEEE. The germline ends are 9 bases apart after V is trimmed by 0 bases and J by 2 bases.